This TCR beta chain came from a study of beta chain features in type 1 diabetes. Investigators reverse transcribed all isolated RNA, so they sequenced expressed TCRB transcripts. Sequencing was performed with immunoSEQ multiplex PCR; in TCRdb, only in-frame clones are kept and a portion is missing. The sample lists 400,000 to 550,000 clones; approximately 10% were seen once. The CDR3 extends over 16 amino acids. The germline V gene has CDR1 SGDLS and CDR2 YYNGEE. The trim removed 0 bases at V and 6 bases at J, leaving 6 bases unmatched. The sequenced sample consisted of naive CD4+ T cells from blood. V gene TRBV9 combines with J gene TRBJ2-3; TRBD2 matches at 11 bases. The source is a woman between 18 and 30 years old in good health. The DNA for the CDR3 is TGTGCCAGCAGCGTAGCCCTAGCGGGAGGAGGGGATACGCAGTATTTT. Protein: CASSVALAGGGDTQYF.